This TCR beta chain was recovered during a study of T cells after yellow fever vaccination. Study-wide results and limits: Once the booster was given, most primary-vaccination clones reappeared, at about 95% for CD4 and around 90% for CD8. Relatively few clonotypes were ones that appeared in both CD4 and CD8 compartments.

TCRdb reanalysed the 5' RACE reads using MiXCR and keeps one entry per CDR3 protein. The sample holds 500,000 to 650,000 distinct CDR3 sequences, approximately 13% seen once. To note about this clonotype: Antigen: not known.

V shed 1 base and J 3 bases; nucleotides not matched to a gene: 6. The CDR3 covers 16 residues. Germline V gene sequence: CDR1 LGHNA, CDR2 YSLEER. This specimen consisted of PBMCs, obtained on the day of the yellow fever booster vaccination. This TCR derives from a man aged 30 to 39 who received the YFV17D yellow fever vaccine. This chain links TRBV4-3 with TRBJ2-1; TRBD2 matches at 7 bases. CDR3: CASSQASLAVYNEQFF. CDR3 coding DNA: TGCGCCAGCAGCCAAGCGTCTCTAGCGGTCTACAATGAGCAGTTCTTC.